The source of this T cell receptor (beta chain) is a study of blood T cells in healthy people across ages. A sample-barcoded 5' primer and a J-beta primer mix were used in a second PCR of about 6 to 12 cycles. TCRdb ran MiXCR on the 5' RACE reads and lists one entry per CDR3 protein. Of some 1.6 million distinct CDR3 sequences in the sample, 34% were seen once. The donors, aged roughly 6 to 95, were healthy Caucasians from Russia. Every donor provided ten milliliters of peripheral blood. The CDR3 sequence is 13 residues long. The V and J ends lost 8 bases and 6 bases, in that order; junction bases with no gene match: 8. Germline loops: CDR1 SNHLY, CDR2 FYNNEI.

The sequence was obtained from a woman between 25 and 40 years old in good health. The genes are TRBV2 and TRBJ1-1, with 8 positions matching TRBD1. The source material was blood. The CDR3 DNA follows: TGTGCCAGCGGACAGGGAGAGGGGGCTGAAGCTTTCTTT. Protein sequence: CASGQGEGAEAFF. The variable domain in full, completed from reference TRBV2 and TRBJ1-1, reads EPEVTQTPSHQVTQMGQEVILRCVPISNHLYFYWYRQILGQKVEFLVSFYNNEISEKSEIFDDQFSVERPDGSNFTLKIRSTKLEDSAMYFCASGQGEGAEAFFGQGTRLTVV.